Listed here are 20 T cell receptor beta chains from one sample, sequenced in a study of cytomegalovirus exposure and HLA in healthy donors listed by TCRdb under 2017. To prepare the library, the immunoSEQ multiplex PCR assay was applied. For the multiplex PCR, a mixture combining 60 forward primers for TCR Vbeta segments and 13 reverse primers for TCR Jbeta segments was used. The immuneACCESS repertoire file appears here via TCRdb, limited to in-frame rearrangements. These files lack a portion of the clones; in checked studies, under half of the deficit traces to unresolved V genes, and the cause of the others is not known. The sample table holds under 200,000 clones, of which around three quarters were seen once. The ten largest make up over 2% of the sample. Sample: PBMCs. These receptors were obtained from a woman aged 50 to 60 in good health and CMV-seronegative.

The chain carries TRBV14 and TRBJ2-1; 8 nucleotides align to TRBD2. Germline trimming cut 2 bases from V and 8 bases from J; bases unmatched to any gene: 5. In germline, CDR1 is SGHDN, CDR2 FVKESK. The CDR3 is 14 amino acids. The CDR3: CASSQQRERDEQFF. The CDR3, as DNA: TGTGCCAGCAGCCAACAGCGGGAGCGGGATGAGCAGTTCTTC.

The chain joins TRBV7-2 to TRBJ2-4, with D perhaps matching TRBD2 (5 bases). CDR1 is SGHTA and CDR2 is FQGNSA in the germline V gene. The CDR3 spans 13 residues. V was trimmed by 6 bases and J by 6 bases, leaving 12 bases between them. This CDR3 is CASSSGRGNIQYF. The CDR3 DNA is TGTGCCAGCAGTTCAGGACGGGGAAACATTCAGTACTTC.

The rearrangement uses TRBV6-6 and TRBJ1-5; D uncertain. Germline V CDR1 and CDR2: MNHNY, SVGAGI (reference sequence). Trimming stripped 1 base from V and 6 bases from J, with 10 bases between. The CDR3 loop spans 14 amino acids. This CDR3 reads CASSYYWESQPQHF. The DNA for the CDR3 is TGTGCCAGCAGTTACTACTGGGAGAGTCAGCCCCAGCATTTT.

This clone was counted only a few times. At one end, the junction sequence differs from germline, possibly due to a read error. The chain carries TRBV7-9 and TRBJ2-3; 8 positions agree with TRBD2. Germline V gene data show CDR1 as SEHNR and CDR2 as FQNEAQ (reference sequence). CDR3 length: 12 residues. CDR3 in amino acids: CSRSGRSDTQYF. CDR3 sequence (DNA): TGTTCCAGGAGCGGGAGATCAGATACGCAGTATTTT.

V gene TRBV5-6 combines with J gene TRBJ1-5; a weak D match, TRBD1 (5 bases). The V gene's germline CDR1 is SGHDT and CDR2 YYEEEE. V was pared by 1 base and J by 0 bases, with 8 bases between. There are 15 residues in the CDR3. The CDR3 region is CASSLSGYSNQPQHF. DNA for the CDR3: TGTGCCAGCAGCTTGTCAGGGTATAGCAATCAGCCCCAGCATTTT.

The rearrangement links TRBV28 to TRBJ1-4; D is perhaps TRBD1 (6 bases). Germline V gene data show CDR1 as MDHEN and CDR2 as SYDVKM. The CDR3 runs 13 residues. Deletions cut 6 bases from V and 5 bases from J, with 10 bases between. CDR3: CASSRTVNEKLFF. The CDR3 region has the DNA TGTGCCAGCAGCCGGACAGTGAATGAAAAACTGTTTTTT.

The chain is built from TRBV19 and TRBJ2-5; 7 bases line up with TRBD1. CDR1 and CDR2 from the germline V gene are LNHDA and SQIVND (reference sequence). The V segment lost 6 bases and the J segment 5 bases; nucleotides outside the gene matches: 6. This CDR3 comprises 13 residues. CDR3 region: CASSTGVGETQYF. CDR3 sequence (DNA): TGTGCCAGTAGCACAGGGGTAGGGGAGACCCAGTACTTC.

This chain connects TRBV7-2 to TRBJ2-3; 7 bases agree with TRBD2. Germline-derived CDR1 and CDR2 are SGHTA and FQGNSA. The CDR3 runs 16 residues. The V and J ends lost 1 base and 5 bases, in that order; junction bases with no gene match: 9. CDR3 nucleotides: TGTGCCAGCAGCTTAGGTCGGGCGGGAGTGGTAGATACGCAGTATTTT. This codes for CASSLGRAGVVDTQYF.

The V call is TRBV29-1, the J call TRBJ2-2, with 12 bases matching TRBD2. Germline trimming cut 4 bases from V and 3 bases from J; bases unmatched to any gene: 3. Germline V lookup: CDR1 SQVTM, CDR2 ANQGSEA. The CDR3 is made up of 15 amino acids. CDR3 bases: TGCAGCGTTGTACTAGCGGGGGGCCACACCGGGGAGCTGTTTTTT. As protein: CSVVLAGGHTGELFF.

Comment on this clone: No conserved phenylalanine or tryptophan ends this CDR3, so it is likely a read error. J is TRBJ1-1 and V is TRBV28; TRBD1 is a possible D gene (5 bases). The CDR3 is 14 amino acids. Trimming cost V 6 bases and J 3 bases, with 14 bases left between them. Looked up from germline, CDR1 is MDHEN and CDR2 is SYDVKM. CDR3 sequence reads: CASRYQGRDTEAFL. The CDR3 DNA is TGTGCCAGCAGATATCAGGGAAGAGACACTGAAGCTTTCCTT.

The V call is TRBV18, the J call TRBJ1-6, with D possibly matching TRBD1 (5 bases). In germline, CDR1 is KGHSH, CDR2 LQKENI. V was shortened by 3 bases and J by 6 bases, with 18 bases between the two germline ends. CDR3 length: 17 residues. The CDR3 reads CASSPRTPSGLNSPLHF. The CDR3 DNA sequence: TGTGCCAGCTCACCGAGAACCCCATCAGGGCTTAATTCACCCCTCCACTTT.

The chain links TRBV20-1 to TRBJ1-1, with unresolved D. Trimming cost V 5 bases and J 4 bases, with 8 bases left between them. CDR1 DFQATT and CDR2 SNEGSKA come from the germline V gene (reference sequence). This CDR3 is 11 amino acids long. CDR3 residues: CSAVTGTEAFF. In DNA, the CDR3 is TGCAGTGCTGTAACGGGCACTGAAGCTTTCTTT.

This chain connects TRBV7-8 to TRBJ1-1; D may be TRBD1 (6 bases). V lost 5 bases to trimming and J lost 6 bases, with 19 bases between them. CDR1 is SGHVS and CDR2 is FQNEAQ in the germline V gene. The CDR3 runs to 15 residues. The CDR3 DNA follows: TGTGCCAGCAGCGGGAGAGACAGGCGTTGGGCTGAAGCTTTCTTT. Translation: CASSGRDRRWAEAFF.

The chain links TRBV27 to TRBJ1-1, with D perhaps TRBD1 (5 bases). Germline V gene data show CDR1 as MNHEY and CDR2 as SMNVEV (reference sequence). This CDR3 has 13 amino acids. V was pared by 5 bases and J by 3 bases, with 10 bases between. CDR3 bases: TGTGCCAGCAGTCCCCCAGGGTACACTGAAGCTTTCTTT. This gives the protein CASSPPGYTEAFF.

This clone occurred a few times. The rearrangement links TRBV6-6 to TRBJ2-7; 10 bases match TRBD1. Trimming took 2 bases from V and 6 from J; bases not matched to a gene: 10. There are 16 residues in the CDR3. Per germline, CDR1 MNHNY and CDR2 SVGAGI (reference sequence). Here the CDR3 reads CASSYGTGAAVSEQYF. CDR3 nucleotide sequence: TGTGCCAGCAGTTACGGGACAGGGGCGGCCGTCTCCGAGCAGTACTTC.

The chain joins TRBV9 to TRBJ2-2; D possibly corresponds to TRBD2 (5 bases). V lost 4 bases, J lost 2 bases, and 15 bases lay in between. Germline CDR1 SGDLS, CDR2 YYNGEE. The CDR3 has 16 amino acids. The CDR3 nucleotides read TGTGCCAGCAGCCTAAGGACGACGGGAAACACCGGGGAGCTGTTTTTT. Translation gives CASSLRTTGNTGELFF. Together with reference TRBV9 and TRBJ2-2, the CDR3 gives the full variable domain: DSGVTQTPKHLITATGQRVTLRCSPRSGDLSVYWYQQSLDQGLQFLIQYYNGEERAKGNILERFSAQQFPDLHSELNLSSLELGDSALYFCASSLRTTGNTGELFFGEGSRLTVL.

This clone appeared a single time. The V gene is TRBV6-5, the J gene TRBJ2-3; D possibly corresponds to TRBD2 (6 bases). The germline V gene encodes CDR1 MNHEY and CDR2 SVGAGI. V lost 4 bases, J lost 1 base, and 15 bases lay in between. This CDR3 spans 16 amino acids. This chain's CDR3 is CASSSQNWGGTDTQYF. DNA for the CDR3: TGTGCCAGCAGTTCGCAAAACTGGGGGGGCACAGATACGCAGTATTTT.

This chain uses TRBV9 with TRBJ1-6, with D perhaps TRBD1 (6 bases). V lost 0 bases and J 5 bases, leaving 12 bases between the germline ends. Germline CDR1 and CDR2: SGDLS and YYNGEE. The CDR3 is 16 residues long. The DNA of the CDR3 is TGTGCCAGCAGCGTAGGGGGACACCCCAATAATTCACCCCTCCACTTT. This sequence encodes CASSVGGHPNNSPLHF.

The chain is built from TRBV12-5 and TRBJ1-1; 7 bases match TRBD1. Germline CDR1 and CDR2: LGHNT and FRNRAP. This CDR3 contains 18 residues. Unmatched junction bases numbered 16, after V lost 5 bases and J lost 1 base. CDR3 DNA: TGTGCTAGTGGTAATGACCGGGACAGATCTAGAAGGAACACTGAAGCTTTCTTT. This sequence encodes CASGNDRDRSRRNTEAFF. Based on the CDR3 plus reference TRBV12-5 and TRBJ1-1, the full variable domain is DARVTQTPRHKVTEMGQEVTMRCQPILGHNTVFWYRQTMMQGLELLAYFRNRAPLDDSGMPKDRFSAEMPDATLATLKIQPSEPRDSAVYFCASGNDRDRSRRNTEAFFGQGTRLTVV.

The chain combines TRBV7-9 with TRBJ1-1; D uncertain. With 3 bases removed from V and 2 bases from J, the gap between germline ends came to 4 bases. This CDR3 is 12 amino acids long. Germline V CDR1 and CDR2: SEHNR, FQNEAQ (reference sequence). The CDR3 sequence: CASSFLNTEAFF. CDR3 coding DNA: TGTGCCAGCAGCTTTCTAAACACTGAAGCTTTCTTT.